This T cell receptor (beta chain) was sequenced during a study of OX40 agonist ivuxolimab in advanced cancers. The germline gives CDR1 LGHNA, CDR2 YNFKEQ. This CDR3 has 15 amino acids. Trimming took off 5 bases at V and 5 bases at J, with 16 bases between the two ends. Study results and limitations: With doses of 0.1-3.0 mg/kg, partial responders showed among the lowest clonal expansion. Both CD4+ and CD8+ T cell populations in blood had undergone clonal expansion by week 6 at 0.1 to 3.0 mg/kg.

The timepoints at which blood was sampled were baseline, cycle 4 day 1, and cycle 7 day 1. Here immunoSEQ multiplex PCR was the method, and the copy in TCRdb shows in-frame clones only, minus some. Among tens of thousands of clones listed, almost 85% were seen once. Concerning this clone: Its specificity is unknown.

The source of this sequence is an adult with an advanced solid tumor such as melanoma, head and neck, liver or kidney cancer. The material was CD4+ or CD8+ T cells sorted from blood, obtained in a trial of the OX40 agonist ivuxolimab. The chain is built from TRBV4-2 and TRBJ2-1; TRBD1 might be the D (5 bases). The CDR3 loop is CASSLDQGSHNEQFF. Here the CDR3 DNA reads TGTGCCAGCAGCTTGGACCAGGGTTCCCACAATGAGCAGTTCTTC.